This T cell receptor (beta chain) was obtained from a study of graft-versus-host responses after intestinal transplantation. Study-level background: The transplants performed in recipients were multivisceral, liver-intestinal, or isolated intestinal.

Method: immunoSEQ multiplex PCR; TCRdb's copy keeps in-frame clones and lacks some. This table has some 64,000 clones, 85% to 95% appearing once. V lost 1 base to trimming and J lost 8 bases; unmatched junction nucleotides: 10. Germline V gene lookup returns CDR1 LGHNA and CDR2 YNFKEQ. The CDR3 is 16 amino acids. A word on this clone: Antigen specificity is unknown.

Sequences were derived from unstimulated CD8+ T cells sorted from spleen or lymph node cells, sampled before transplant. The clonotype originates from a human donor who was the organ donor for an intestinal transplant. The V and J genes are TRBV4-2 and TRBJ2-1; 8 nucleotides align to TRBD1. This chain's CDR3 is CASSQVGEAGGDEQFF. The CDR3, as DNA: TGTGCCAGCAGCCAAGTGGGGGAGGCAGGGGGCGATGAGCAGTTCTTC.